This T cell receptor beta chain comes out of a study of cytomegalovirus exposure and HLA in healthy donors (dated by TCRdb to 2015 to 2018). In terms of the full investigation: In an earlier analysis of around 540 of the donors, approximately 300 Gb of sequence data and 100 million or so unique TCR beta sequences from about 179 million T cells were reported. HLA typing included class I and class II loci at four-digit resolution. An earlier analysis of some 500 of the donors used high-throughput TCR beta sequencing to judge whether each TCR beta V gene segment behaved as functional or pseudogenic. Donor age, sex, ethnicity and CMV serostatus were collected together with the repertoire data. The number of donors typed differed by locus, with 629-630 for A, B, C, DRB1 and DQB1, more than 500 for DQA1, under 610 for DPA1, and roughly 450 for DPB1. The genetic ancestry cluster associated with self-reported Caucasian donors included around 76% of the roughly 380 genotyped donors. In the later analysis, no new phenotypic data were used to find candidate immune exposures; instead, reliance was placed on TCR beta sequences and their occurrence across donors. In a later genetic analysis, genome-wide SNP genotypes for about 65% of the 666 donors were used, and that subset was treated as a discovery cohort. In addition to the first cohort of approximately 670 subjects, a separate validation cohort of about 120 different subjects was used. Approximately 310 gigabases of sequencing data and 80 million or so unique TCR sequences were included in an early release covering roughly 600 HLA-typed donors. Using immunosequencing, the study profiled T cell repertoires from about 610 subjects and related those repertoires to cytomegalovirus serostatus. Every repertoire in the discovery cohort had been generated on one and the same sequencing platform. In a later analysis, previously published TCR beta repertoires from roughly 710 donors were re-analyzed and high-resolution HLA genotyping was added so that TCR occurrence patterns could be studied. Four to six DR-DQ haplotypes were handled as single units for association and clustering, since linkage in the cohort was strong. The study combined high-throughput TCR immunosequencing, statistical association of individual TCRs with disease status, and machine learning to predict cytomegalovirus infection status. The aim of the study was to test whether cataloging public T cell receptors could identify signatures of past pathogen exposure. Among some 410 genotyped donors of the cohort, an average of around 220,000 unique TCR beta nucleotide sequences was sequenced per donor, of which about 18% were non-productive.

The cohort consisted of 650 to 700 healthy bone marrow donors. All cohort members were sampled while nominally healthy, although unrecorded immune exposures were likely present. Of the 600 to 750 cohort members, about 270 had a positive CMV serostatus and 350 to 450 had a negative one, while no CMV serostatus was recorded for the donor. A peripheral blood sample was provided by each donor, and peripheral blood mononuclear cells were used for TCR beta sequencing. Genomic DNA extraction from the blood cell samples was performed with the Qiagen DNeasy Blood Extraction Kit. The receptor library was made with the immunoSEQ multiplex PCR assay. For the multiplex PCR, a mixture combining 60 forward primers for TCR Vbeta segments and 13 reverse primers for TCR Jbeta segments was used. Amplification of the CDR3 region of rearranged TCR beta genes was performed with a multiplex PCR assay on genomic DNA. On the Illumina HiSeq System, the amplified TCR beta libraries were sequenced as 87-base-pair reads. The original pipeline was this. A later analysis counted about 82 million unique TCR beta chains across the 650 to 800 repertoires, and roughly 9.9 million of these chains were shared by at least two donors. A nearest-neighbor algorithm error-corrected the raw reads and collapsed the reads into unique sequences, merging closely related sequences to remove PCR and sequencing errors. V, D and J gene segments were assigned by aligning CDR3 sequences to IMGT reference sequences. Each retained sequence needed at least a six-nucleotide match to both a V gene segment and a J gene segment. Rearrangements were classified as productive when the CDR3 lacked stop codons and remained in frame with V and J, and all other rearrangements were classified as non-productive. Following IMGT convention, CDR3 was defined as the stretch from the second conserved V-encoded cysteine up to the conserved J-encoded phenylalanine. The earlier analysis of approximately 590 of the donors excluded any sequence lacking an unambiguous match to a single V gene segment. An earlier analysis of about 600 of the donors called V segments functional above 56.7% productive rearrangements and segregating when the between-donor standard deviation exceeded 5%. To diagnose cytomegalovirus status from the catalog of TCR beta chain sequences, a statistical classification framework was built. In a later analysis, V and J genes were assigned by comparing TCR nucleotide sequences against IMGT/GENE-DB human TR gene sequences. The TCRdist pipeline was used in a later analysis to assign CDR3 sequences and most-parsimonious VDJ recombination scenarios. In a later analysis, each TCR beta chain was defined by its CDR3 amino acid sequence together with its V-gene family, and reads lacking a unique V-gene family were excluded. In a later analysis, nearly 600 highly shared, low-generation-probability nucleotide sequences were removed to address suspected cross-contamination and a sequencing artifact. For each public chain, a later analysis derived a clonal expansion index from normalized ranks of inferred template counts within each repertoire. In a later analysis, generation probabilities were computed using a VDJ recombination model fitted to out-of-frame rearrangements, and the results were checked against IGoR. In a later analysis, TCR-TCR, TCR-HLA and TCR-CMV co-occurrence was scored with hypergeometric tests, and a repertoire-size bias correction was applied to TCR pairs. A later analysis estimated false discovery rates by permuting HLA or CMV assignments 20 times. In a later analysis, co-occurring TCRs were grouped using DBSCAN, with TCRdist sequence similarity added in when clustering inside HLA-allele-positive subsets. Repertoires with fewer than 30,000 or more than 120,000 public chains were left out of co-occurrence clustering, as were five repertoires with anomalous nucleotide sharing. The clones in this table, taken by TCRdb from immuneACCESS, are in-frame only. Not every clone is retained; where verified, under half of the shortfall comes from an unresolved V gene, and the cause of the rest is unknown. V, J and clone size are taken as reported in that table, and D and trimming were inferred from the DNA itself. Within this sample are some 130,000 clones, with over 50% of them counted one time only. The ten largest clones represent more than 1.5% of the sample.

The CDR3 has 18 amino acids, counting the end cysteine and phenylalanine. This entry keeps only the CDR3 DNA: 54 bases, framed from base 1. The germline V gene encodes CDR1 KGHSH and CDR2 LQKENI. For this chain, trimming is 3 bases at the V end and 0 bases at the J end, and the number of junction bases without a gene match is 10. A remark on this clone: Its antigen has not been determined. No base quality values were provided; no much bigger clone lies one nucleotide off.

General findings and caveats noted by the study authors: In an earlier analysis of fewer than 750 of the donors, most TCR beta V segments were observed in productive rearrangements about 87% or about 30% of the time, broadly matching IMGT annotations. In a later analysis, around 15,000 TCR beta sequences were associated with specific HLA alleles at a false discovery rate of 0.05. In a later analysis, HLA-associated TCR beta chains showed more clonal expansion and lower generation probabilities than non-associated chains that were equally common. Across donors, most TCR sequences were observed very rarely, whereas some public TCRs were present in many individuals. In a later analysis, most CMV-associated TCR beta chains were found to appear HLA-restricted, with HLA associations seemingly driven largely by CMV exposure. A further reported finding was that TCR beta sequences accurately predicted the HLA-A and HLA-B alleles for most subjects in the first cohort. Because some donors lacked HLA typing at each locus, the association tests relied only on the typed subset. When HLA alleles, especially DR and DQ, strongly co-occurred, TCR associations were difficult to assign to individual alleles. Roughly uniform sequencing depth across donors was assumed in presence/absence analyses, although this assumption may not hold. It was suggested by the authors that the approach could potentially be generalized to other disease states and immunological phenotypes. Some IMGT-functional V segments, including TRBV6-2 and TRBV6-3, could not be distinguished by the 87-base-pair reads and were therefore excluded. CMV serostatus was the only immune exposure information available for the cohort. Correlated functional status among segregating V segments might be attributable to linkage disequilibrium, but an unknown experimental factor could not be ruled out. Several of the top co-occurrence clusters appeared to be linked to parvovirus B19, influenza, CMV and Epstein-Barr virus, according to a later analysis. A later genetic analysis reported fewer N-insertions in productive TCRs among donors in an Asian-associated ancestry cluster than the roughly 700-donor mean. Only TCR beta chains were sequenced in this cohort, and the absence of alpha or paired-chain data limited detectable features. In a later genetic analysis, a missense DCLRE1C variant was associated with V-gene and J-gene trimming of TCR beta chains, and the association was replicated in an independent cohort. About 17 rarely observed V segments, including chromosome 9 orphons, were excluded from the earlier analysis of about 610 of the donors because counts were too low. The study listed approximately 150 TCR beta chains as associated with cytomegalovirus. The sequencing pipeline was judged likely to have produced a cluster of highly shared sequence variants as a technical artifact. According to a later analysis, TCR association rates differed among HLA loci, with DRB1 alleles showing the most associated TCRs and HLA-C alleles showing the fewest. A few of the identified cytomegalovirus-associated TCR beta chains were confirmed in vitro to be specific for cytomegalovirus antigens. In both the original and validation cohorts, the classifier was reported to diagnose cytomegalovirus status with high specificity and sensitivity.

The rearranged segments are TRBV18 and TRBJ1-3; the junction holds 8 bases that match TRBD1. Sequencing was carried out using PBMCs. This clonotype originated in a human donor in good health. The bases read TGTGCCAGCTCACCTCTCGACAGGGGAAGGGGCTCTGGAAACACCATATATTTT. This codes for CASSPLDRGRGSGNTIYF. Reference TRBV18 and TRBJ1-3 proteins supply the regions before and after the CDR3; the full variable domain is: NAGVMQNPRHLVRRRGQEARLRCSPMKGHSHVYWYRQLPEEGLKFMVYLQKENIIDESGMPKERFSAEFPKEGPSILRIQQVVRGDSAAYFCASSPLDRGRGSGNTIYFGEGSWLTVV.